This T cell receptor (beta chain) comes out of a study of blood T cell repertoires in COVID-19. On the study more broadly: Sample material is recorded as cDNA or gDNA derived from T cells, B-cell-depleted T cells, or PBMCs.

Libraries were prepared by immunoSEQ multiplex PCR; TCRdb keeps only in-frame clonotypes and omits some of them. The sample yields approximately 82,000 clones, roughly four fifths seen once. This clone was detected a few times. The V end lost 8 bases, the J end lost 14 bases, and 13 bases lay between the germline ends. The CDR3 totals 11 residues. Germline V gives CDR1 MNHEY, CDR2 SVGAGI. The sequence was obtained from a human donor in a cohort sampled during active COVID-19. This chain connects TRBV6-5 to TRBJ1-6; D ambiguous. The sequenced sample consisted of peripheral blood. CDR3 in amino acids: CASAGGSALHF. The DNA of the CDR3 is TGTGCCAGCGCCGGAGGTTCGGCCCTCCACTTT.